The 3 T cell receptor beta chains reported below all come from one sample, sequenced in a study of kidney transplant recipient with SARS-CoV-2 infection. MiXCR was run by TCRdb on the reads, yielding one entry per CDR3 protein. The data show approximately 240,000 distinct CDR3 sequences, under 35% seen once. This specimen was a blood sample, taken at baseline and on day 111 from a kidney transplant recipient. The receptors were sampled from a male patient younger than 45 who had COVID-19 and was a kidney transplant recipient. These T cells may partly come from the graft donor.

This clonotype was observed many times. The chain uses TRBV29-1 and TRBJ1-3, with unresolved D. The germline CDR1 and CDR2 sequences are SQVTM and ANQGSEA. The CDR3 consists of 13 residues. Trimming removed 7 bases from V and 0 bases from J, with 10 bases in between. Here the CDR3 reads CSGIGLSGNTIYF. CDR3 DNA sequence: TGCAGCGGAATTGGTCTCTCTGGAAACACCATATATTTT.

As to this clonotype: At one end the junction does not follow the germline gene, possibly because of a read error. The chain employs TRBV6-6 and TRBJ2-5, with a weak D call TRBD1 (5 bases). The germline V gene encodes CDR1 MNHNY and CDR2 SVGAGI (reference sequence). This CDR3 spans 15 amino acids. CDR3 sequence reads: CAGSLPRGIKETQYF. The CDR3 DNA reads TGTGCCGGCAGTCTCCCAAGGGGCATAAAAGAGACCCAGTACTTC.

The gene calls are TRBV20-1 and TRBJ1-2, with 10 bases matching TRBD1. The CDR3 is made up of 12 amino acids. CDR1 and CDR2 (germline): DFQATT, SNEGSKA (reference sequence). J gave up 8 bases and V 5 bases, and 5 bases lay outside the gene matches. This chain's CDR3 is CSARQGASGYTF. In nucleotides, the CDR3 is TGCAGTGCTCGACAGGGGGCTAGCGGCTACACCTTC.